This is a list of T cell receptor beta chains from one sample in a study of early T cells in non-severe SARS-CoV-2 infection. MiXCR was run by TCRdb on the 5' RACE reads, yielding one entry per CDR3 protein. Here the sample spans nearly 45,000 distinct CDR3 sequences, approximately 11% being singletons. The sequencing input was whole blood. The source of these receptors is an adult who was a healthcare worker with PCR-confirmed SARS-CoV-2 infection or an uninfected control (not recorded which). Each CDR3 is given with its conserved first and last residue. D genes are given only for firm matches. Clone size is stated in some rows and not others, as once, few, many or a class when expanded.

abundance,d_gene,j_gene,v_gene,CDR3nt,CDR3aa
many,NA,TRBJ2-3,TRBV15,TGTGCCACCAGCAGGGCGGGTCACGATAGCACAGATACGCAGTATTTT,CATSRAGHDSTDTQYF
NA,NA,TRBJ1-2,TRBV12-3/TRBV12-4,TGTGCCAGCAGTCTTCGGACACCGACGGGCTATGGCTACACCTTC,CASSLRTPTGYGYTF
many,TRBD2,TRBJ2-1,TRBV11-2,TGTGCCAGCAGCCCCTGGAGTTTGAGATTAGCGGGCAATGAGCAGTTCTTC,CASSPWSLRLAGNEQFF
NA,NA,TRBJ1-1,TRBV7-9,TGTGCCAGCAGCCCTGACATCCAAGGTAGGGCTTTCTTT,CASSPDIQGRAFF
few,NA,TRBJ1-4,TRBV18,TGTGCCAGCTCAGCCCTACCCCGGAATGAAAAACTGTTTTTT,CASSALPRNEKLFF
NA,NA,TRBJ2-7,TRBV7-9,TGTGCCAGCAGCTTAATACAGGGACAATACTACGAGCAGTACTTC,CASSLIQGQYYEQYF
NA,NA,TRBJ1-2,TRBV7-3,TGTGCCAGCAGCTTAACAGGGGTTTCTGGCTACACCTTC,CASSLTGVSGYTF
NA,TRBD2,TRBJ2-1,TRBV6-5,TGTGCCAGCAGTCTAGCGGGGGGCTACAATGAGCAGTTCTTC,CASSLAGGYNEQFF
medium-sized,TRBD1,TRBJ2-3,TRBV4-3,TGCGCCAGCAGCCAAGATCGGCGTCAGGGGGCAGCCACAGATACGCAGTATTTT,CASSQDRRQGAATDTQYF
many,TRBD2,TRBJ2-5,TRBV7-6,TGTGCCAGCAGTCCTGCACTAGCGGGGGCCGGGGAGACCCAGTACTTC,CASSPALAGAGETQYF
NA,NA,TRBJ2-3,TRBV7-2,TGTGCCAGCAGCTTCTCCATCAGGGATACGCAGTATTTT,CASSFSIRDTQYF
many,NA,TRBJ1-1,TRBV20-1,TGCAGTGCTAGAGATCTTTCTGAAGCTTTCTTT,CSARDLSEAFF
many,NA,TRBJ1-1,TRBV7-3,TGTGCCAGCAGCTTCTCTATGGGGACTGAAGCTTTCTTT,CASSFSMGTEAFF
few,NA,TRBJ2-7,TRBV20-1,TGCAGTTTCTGGTTCAGACAGGACTACGAGCAGTACTTC,CSFWFRQDYEQYF
few,NA,TRBJ2-1,TRBV5-6,TGTGCCAGCAGCTTGGTACGTCAGGGAAATGAGCAGTTCTTC,CASSLVRQGNEQFF
few,NA,TRBJ1-5,TRBV20-1,TGCAGTGCTTTGCGCAGGCCAGATCAGCCCCAGCATTTT,CSALRRPDQPQHF
few,TRBD2,TRBJ2-1,TRBV30,TGTGCCTGGTACAAACGCGGGGGGGCCCCCTACAATGAGCAGTTCTTC,CAWYKRGGAPYNEQFF
many,TRBD1,TRBJ1-2,TRBV20-1,TGCAGTGCCAGACAGGGGGTCCAGCAGCCCTATGGCTACACCTTC,CSARQGVQQPYGYTF
few,TRBD2,TRBJ2-7,TRBV7-9,TGTGCCAGCAGCTACGGGACTAGCCGAAGCTCCTACGAGCAGTACTTC,CASSYGTSRSSYEQYF
many,TRBD1,TRBJ2-6,TRBV5-1,TGCGCCAGCAGCCAAGGGACAGGTGATTATGGGGCCAACGTCCTGACTTTC,CASSQGTGDYGANVLTF
NA,NA,TRBJ2-2,TRBV7-6,TGTGCCAGCAGCCCTGAGGGCGCGAACACCGGGGAGCTGTTTTTT,CASSPEGANTGELFF
many,NA,TRBJ2-3,TRBV11-3,TGTGCCAGCAGCTTAGGAGGGGGAGACCACACAGATACGCAGTATTTT,CASSLGGGDHTDTQYF
NA,NA,TRBJ2-3,TRBV6-5,TGTGCCATCAGAGGGGTCAGCACAGATACGCAGTATTTT,CAIRGVSTDTQYF
NA,NA,TRBJ1-6,TRBV7-9,TGTGCCAGCAGCCTAGGGGGAGTTTATAATTCACCCCTCCACTTT,CASSLGGVYNSPLHF
NA,NA,TRBJ2-1,TRBV6-5,TGTGCCAGCAGACAGGGTTCCTACAATGAGCAGTTCTTC,CASRQGSYNEQFF
few,NA,TRBJ2-5,TRBV11-2,TGTGCCAGCAGCTTACCTGATCGTATGGATAACCAAGAGACCCAGTACTTC,CASSLPDRMDNQETQYF
many,NA,TRBJ2-1,TRBV7-3,TGTGCCAGCAGCATAATGGGGTTTTACAATGAGCAGTTCTTC,CASSIMGFYNEQFF
NA,NA,TRBJ2-1,TRBV4-1,TGCGCCAGCAGCCAAGTTCTCGGGGTTTACAATGAGCAGTTCTTC,CASSQVLGVYNEQFF
few,NA,TRBJ2-3,TRBV9,TGTGCCAGCAGCCAGACGTACCCAGGGGCCGGCACAGATACGCAGTATTTT,CASSQTYPGAGTDTQYF
NA,NA,TRBJ1-1,TRBV12-3/TRBV12-4,TGTGCCAGCAGTCCTAACAGGGACACTGAAGCTTTCTTT,CASSPNRDTEAFF
few,NA,TRBJ2-1,TRBV28,TGTGCCTGGACTACATCGTACAATGAGCAGTTCTTC,CAWTTSYNEQFF
few,NA,TRBJ2-7,TRBV27,TGTGCCAGCAGTTTAGGGACGAGTGGGCAGTACTTC,CASSLGTSGQYF
few,NA,TRBJ2-2,TRBV14,TGTGCCAGCAGCCATCGCAGCCTTGCGAACACCGGGGAGCTGTTTTTT,CASSHRSLANTGELFF
many,NA,TRBJ2-3,TRBV7-9,TGTGCCAGCAGCTTAGCTGCGGCTATTACGCAGTATTTT,CASSLAAAITQYF
NA,NA,TRBJ1-3,TRBV4-1,TGCGCCAGCAGCCAAGAGGGGGCAGGGAGTCGTGTCTATGGAAACACCATATATTTT,CASSQEGAGSRVYGNTIYF
many,NA,TRBJ1-1,TRBV27,TGTGCCAGCAGTTTCGGGGGGGGTGAAGCTTTCTTT,CASSFGGGEAFF
few,NA,TRBJ1-4,TRBV15,TGTGCCACCAGCAGCCCACCCCACAGGCCACGAACCGTTTACCCTGAAAAACTGTTTTTT,CATSSPPHRPRTVYPEKLFF
many,NA,TRBJ1-2,TRBV6-5,TGTGCCAGCAGTTACCCCTCAACGGGCGGAGGGGGCTACACCTTC,CASSYPSTGGGGYTF
many,TRBD2,TRBJ2-1,TRBV20-1,TGCAGTGCCAGAGGACTAGCGGGGGGTACTAATGAGCAGTTCTTC,CSARGLAGGTNEQFF
many,NA,TRBJ2-6,TRBV29-1,TGCAGCGTTGAAGGGGCTGGGGCCAACGTCCTGACTTTC,CSVEGAGANVLTF
many,TRBD2,TRBJ2-3,TRBV24-1,TGTGCCACCAGTGATTCTGGCGGGGGGGCTACAGATACGCAGTATTTT,CATSDSGGGATDTQYF
many,NA,TRBJ2-1,TRBV15,TGTGCCACCAGCAGACGCCGGGGCGAGCAGTTCTTC,CATSRRRGEQFF
NA,NA,TRBJ1-1,TRBV5-1,TGCGCCAGCTCTCAACAGGATTTCACTGAAGCTTTCTTT,CASSQQDFTEAFF
many,NA,TRBJ2-3,TRBV25-1,TGTGCCAGCAGACCCGGAAGCACAGATACGCAGTATTTT,CASRPGSTDTQYF
many,TRBD1,TRBJ2-2,TRBV5-1,TGCGCCAGCACACCCCCCCGGGGACAGACCACCGGGGAGCTGTTTTTT,CASTPPRGQTTGELFF
many,NA,TRBJ2-3,TRBV2,TGTGCCAGCAGTGCGGGGGCCCATAGCACAGATACGCAGTATTTT,CASSAGAHSTDTQYF
few,NA,TRBJ2-2,TRBV6-2/TRBV6-3,TGTGCCAGCAGTTACTCCCACCCTACCGGGGAGCTGTTTTTT,CASSYSHPTGELFF
many,NA,TRBJ1-2,TRBV16,TGTGCCAGCAGCCCCCAGTTCGCCGATGGCTACACCTTC,CASSPQFADGYTF
few,TRBD2,TRBJ2-1,TRBV5-5,TGTGCCAGCAGCCGAGCGGGGGCCTCGTACAATGAGCAGTTCTTC,CASSRAGASYNEQFF
NA,NA,TRBJ1-2,TRBV7-3,TGTGCCAGCAGCTTAACAGGAAATTCTGGCTACACCTTC,CASSLTGNSGYTF
NA,NA,TRBJ2-2,TRBV24-1,TGTGCCACCAGTCCCCCGGCCTCCACCGGGGAGCTGTTTTTT,CATSPPASTGELFF
NA,NA,TRBJ2-2,TRBV24-1,TGTGCCACCAGTGATTCCACGGGGCCCGGGGAGCTGTTTTTT,CATSDSTGPGELFF
NA,NA,TRBJ1-1,TRBV27,TGTGCCAGCAAGTCGCGCCCGAACACTGAAGCTTTCTTT,CASKSRPNTEAFF
many,NA,TRBJ1-1,TRBV7-9,TGTGCCAGCAGCTTTAGGGGCGACGAAGCTTTCTTT,CASSFRGDEAFF
few,TRBD2,TRBJ2-1,TRBV20-1,TGCAGTGCCCTAGGGGCTAGCGGGGGGCTTTCCTACAATGAGCAGTTCTTC,CSALGASGGLSYNEQFF